The 18 T cell receptor beta chains below all came from one sample that was sequenced in a study of metastatic and nonmetastatic thyroid tumors. Every patient underwent thyroid surgery untreated. TCRdb re-called the PCR reads with MiXCR. Of tens of thousands of clones listed, approximately 32% were seen once; the top ten hold 7.8%. The sample taken for sequencing was blood. Receptors were obtained from a female donor with papillary thyroid cancer or a benign thyroid nodule (not recorded which). Some clones in this sample may be carry-over from other donors' samples.

This clone was seen repeatedly, ten times or more. CDR3 loop: CASSRDVGTEAFF. CDR3 coding DNA: TGTGCCAGCAGCCGGGACGTTGGCACTGAAGCTTTCTTT. The chain recombines TRBV5-5 with TRBJ1-1, with D possibly matching TRBD1 (5 bases). The V gene's germline CDR1 is SGHKS and CDR2 YYEKEE (reference sequence). V gave up 4 bases and J gave up 4 bases, with 11 bases separating them. The length of the CDR3 is 13 residues. The entire variable domain, with the rest obtained from reference TRBV5-5 and TRBJ1-1, is as follows: DAGVTQSPTHLIKTRGQQVTLRCSPISGHKSVSWYQQVLGQGPQFIFQYYEKEERGRGNFPDRFSARQFPNYSSELNVNALLLGDSALYLCASSRDVGTEAFFGQGTRLTVV.

This clone was counted many times. CDR3 amino acids: CASSGTEAFF. CDR3 nucleotide sequence: TGTGCCAGCAGTGGTACTGAAGCTTTCTTT. The chain combines TRBV28 with TRBJ1-1; D gene uncertain. V shed 5 bases and J shed 5 bases, with 3 bases lying between them. Germline assignment: CDR1 MDHEN and CDR2 SYDVKM. The CDR3 runs to 10 residues.

The chain links TRBV10-3 to TRBJ2-3; a possible D gene is TRBD2 (6 bases). Germline lookup yields CDR1 ENHRY and CDR2 SYGVKD. Trimming pared 6 bases from V and 2 bases from J, leaving 15 bases between. This CDR3 is 15 amino acids long. The CDR3 nucleotides are TGTGCCATCAGCATTAGCGGTTGGTACACAGATACGCAGTATTTT. Translating it yields CAISISGWYTDTQYF.

This clone was counted between two and nine times. The rearrangement joins TRBV9 to TRBJ1-3; D not resolved. Germline V gene lookup returns CDR1 SGDLS and CDR2 YYNGEE. This CDR3 has 14 residues. The CDR3 here is CFSSPPLTGNTIYF. The CDR3 bases are TGTTTCAGCAGCCCCCCCCTCACGGGAAACACCATATATTTT.

This clone was found a few times. A read error may explain this, as a much larger clone is one base away. Other DNA sequences within the sample encode an identical CDR3. The chain joins TRBV7-9 to TRBJ2-1; weak D call: TRBD1 (5 bases). The germline V gene encodes CDR1 SEHNR and CDR2 FQNEAQ (reference sequence). The CDR3 has 14 amino acids. Trimming removed 5 bases at V and 9 bases at J, with 17 bases between. CDR3 in amino acids: CASSPPQVTSEQFF. The CDR3 coding sequence is TGTGCCAGCAGCCCACCACAGGTTACCAGTGAGCAGTTCTTC.

V gene TRBV12-3 or TRBV12-4 combines with J gene TRBJ2-7; perhaps TRBD2 as D (6 bases). This CDR3 region has 19 residues. The V gene lost 2 bases and the J gene lost 7 bases, with 30 bases spanning the gap. CDR3 amino acids: CASSLRGLLREALSTEQYV. In DNA, the CDR3 is TGTGCCAGCAGTTTAAGGGGACTTTTAAGGGAGGCCCTATCTACGGAGCAGTACGTC.

As for this clone: A much larger clone sits a single nucleotide away, making a read error possible. The chain couples TRBV20-1 to TRBJ2-3; 10 bases map to TRBD2. The germline V gene encodes CDR1 DFQATT and CDR2 SNEGSKA (reference sequence). CDR3 size: 15 residues. V shed 3 bases and J 9 bases; nucleotides not matched to a gene: 12. CDR3 DNA sequence: TGCAGTGCTAGGGGGGGTGCTAGCGGGAGCGAGACGCAGTATTTT. Its protein is CSARGGASGSETQYF.

This clone counts as medium-sized (0.01 to 0.1%). The chain recombines TRBV6-1 with TRBJ2-7; perhaps TRBD2 as D (6 bases). This CDR3 spans 15 amino acids. Germline-derived CDR1 and CDR2 are MNHNS and SASEGT. V lost 2 bases and J 0 bases, leaving 11 bases between the germline ends. CDR3 bases: TGTGCCAGCAGTGAACTGTCCGGGAGCTCCTACGAGCAGTACTTC. Translating it yields CASSELSGSSYEQYF.

The sample holds a few counts of this clone. Compared with germline, one end of the junction differs, possibly owing to a read error. V and J are TRBV6-2 or TRBV6-3 and TRBJ1-2; D perhaps matches TRBD1 (5 bases). From germline, CDR1 is MNHEY and CDR2 SVGEGT. The CDR3 loop spans 15 amino acids. CDR3 coding DNA: TGTGCCAGCAGTTACTATACAGGTGTGAACTATTGCTACACCTTC. Protein product: CASSYYTGVNYCYTF.

This clone was seen at least ten times. J is TRBJ1-3 and V is TRBV9; D unclear. V was trimmed by 0 bases and J by 4 bases, leaving 5 bases between them. The CDR3 is made up of 13 amino acids. Germline V gene lookup returns CDR1 SGDLS and CDR2 YYNGEE. CDR3 nucleotides: TGTGCCAGCAGCGTAGGCCGGGGAAACACCATATATTTT. Translating it yields CASSVGRGNTIYF.

This clone was detected many times. V usage is TRBV5-5 and J usage is TRBJ1-1; D ambiguous. CDR1 and CDR2 (germline): SGHKS, YYEKEE (reference sequence). The CDR3 runs to 13 residues. Trimming removed 0 bases from V and 5 bases from J, with 8 bases in between. CDR3 protein: CASSLGVGTEAFF. The CDR3 DNA is TGTGCCAGCAGCTTGGGAGTGGGTACTGAAGCTTTCTTT.

This clone was detected only a few times. This chain uses TRBV6-4 with TRBJ2-3; 7 positions agree with TRBD2. Germline values: CDR1 MRHNA, CDR2 SNTAGT. The trim removed 0 bases at V and 4 bases at J, leaving 4 bases unmatched. The CDR3 consists of 15 residues. The CDR3 loop is CASSDSGGSADTQYF. The DNA of the CDR3 is TGTGCCAGCAGTGACTCGGGCGGGAGCGCAGATACGCAGTATTTT.

In its sample, this clone was seen many times. One base away lies a much larger clone, so this may be a sequencing read error. The CDR3, as DNA: TGTGCCAGCAGTGAAGAGGGGAGGTATGGCTACACCTTC. Translating gives CASSEEGRYGYTF. V usage is TRBV2 and J usage is TRBJ1-2, with a possible D match to TRBD1 (5 bases). Germline loops: CDR1 SNHLY, CDR2 FYNNEI. The V end lost 1 base, the J end lost 5 bases, and 8 bases lay between the germline ends. CDR3 length: 13 residues.

By share, this clone ranks as medium-sized. J is TRBJ1-5 and V is TRBV6-5; D gene uncertain. This CDR3 has 14 residues. Trimming shortened V by 2 bases and J by 3 bases, and 8 bases separated the two germline ends. The V gene's germline CDR1 is MNHEY and CDR2 SVGAGI. CDR3 protein: CASSYGGTNQPQHF. The CDR3 DNA reads TGTGCCAGCAGTTACGGAGGTACCAATCAGCCCCAGCATTTT.

This clone was recorded a few times. The same CDR3 arises from other DNA sequences in this sample as well. The chain has TRBV6-1 and TRBJ2-2; D is ambiguous. The V gene's germline CDR1 is MNHNS and CDR2 SASEGT. V was pared by 2 bases and J by 8 bases, with 18 bases between. CDR3 length: 16 amino acids. CDR3 sequence reads: CASSESRSASTGELFF. DNA for the CDR3: TGTGCCAGCAGTGAATCGAGGTCAGCGTCCACAGGGGAGCTGTTTTTT.

This clone was recorded many times. V gene TRBV9 combines with J gene TRBJ2-3, with 7 nucleotides matching TRBD2. The ends lost 0 bases at V and 5 bases at J; junction bases unmatched: 9. The germline V gene has CDR1 SGDLS and CDR2 YYNGEE. CDR3 length equals 16 residues. As DNA, the CDR3 is TGTGCCAGCAGCGTAGTCGGGGCTAGCGGAGTAGATACGCAGTATTTT. Residues: CASSVVGASGVDTQYF.

This clone has more than one count but fewer than ten. A read error is likely, as this CDR3 ends without the conserved phenylalanine or tryptophan. The DNA is left out, because the CDR3 cannot be placed on it with certainty; the CDR3 is given as TCRdb lists it. The chain has TRBV27 and TRBJ2-7; no check of the table's D call, TRBD2, against the DNA was made. Germline CDR1 and CDR2: MNHEY and SMNVEV (reference sequence). Inclusive of both ends, the CDR3 amounts to 13 amino acids. The CDR3: CASYPPIGGEHYL.

This clone has a count of ten or more. The chain couples TRBV3-1 to TRBJ2-5; D may be TRBD2 (5 bases). Germline V gene sequence: CDR1 LGHDT, CDR2 YNNKEL (reference sequence). Trimming shortened V by 4 bases and J by 4 bases, and 16 bases separated the two germline ends. The CDR3 sequence is 15 residues long. The CDR3 sequence is CASSLDSATGETQYF. Written as DNA, the CDR3 is TGTGCCAGCAGCCTGGACTCCGCTACGGGAGAGACCCAGTACTTC.